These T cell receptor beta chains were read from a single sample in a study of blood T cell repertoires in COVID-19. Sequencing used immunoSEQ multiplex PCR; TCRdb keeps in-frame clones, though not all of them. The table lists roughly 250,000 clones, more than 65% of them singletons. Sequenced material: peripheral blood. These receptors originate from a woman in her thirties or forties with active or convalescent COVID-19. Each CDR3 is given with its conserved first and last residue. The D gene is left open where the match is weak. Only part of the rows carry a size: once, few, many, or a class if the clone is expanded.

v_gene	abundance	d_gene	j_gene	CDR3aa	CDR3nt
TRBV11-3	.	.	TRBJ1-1	CASSLLTEPVCAFF	TGTGCCAGCAGCCTTTTGACAGAACCCGTTTGTGCTTTCTTT
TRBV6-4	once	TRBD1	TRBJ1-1	CASSAEGAGAEAFF	TGTGCCAGCAGTGCGGAGGGGGCTGGGGCTGAAGCTTTCTTT
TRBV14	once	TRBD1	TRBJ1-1	CASSQGQGLGGTEAFF	TGTGCCAGCAGCCAGGGACAGGGGCTGGGGGGCACTGAAGCTTTCTTT
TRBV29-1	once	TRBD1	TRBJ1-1	CSLGMGQGAVTEAFF	TGCAGCCTCGGAATGGGACAGGGGGCGGTCACTGAAGCTTTCTTT
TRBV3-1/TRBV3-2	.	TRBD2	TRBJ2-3	CASSQGGGGADTQYF	TGTGCCAGCAGCCAAGGGGGGGGAGGGGCAGATACGCAGTATTTT
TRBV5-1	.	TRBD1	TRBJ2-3	CASSLVGQLTDTQYF	TGCGCCAGCAGCTTGGTGGGACAGCTCACAGATACGCAGTATTTT
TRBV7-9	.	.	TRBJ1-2	CASSQDLKGYGYTF	TGTGCCAGCAGCCAGGACTTAAAAGGCTATGGCTACACCTTC
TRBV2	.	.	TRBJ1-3	CASSENTFSGNTIYF	TGTGCCAGCAGTGAGAACACCTTCTCTGGAAACACCATATATTTT
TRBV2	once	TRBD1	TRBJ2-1	CASNTGGNEQFF	TGTGCCAGCAATACAGGGGGCAATGAGCAGTTCTTC
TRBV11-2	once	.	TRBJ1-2	CASSLGPSNYGYTF	TGTGCCAGCAGCTTAGGGCCCTCCAACTATGGCTACACCTTC
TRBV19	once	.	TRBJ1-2	CASSTAGANYGYTF	TGTGCCAGTAGTACGGCGGGGGCTAACTATGGCTACACCTTC
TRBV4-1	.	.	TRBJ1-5	CASSQAPRRDQPQHF	TGCGCCAGCAGCCAAGCCCCGAGACGGGATCAGCCCCAGCATTTT
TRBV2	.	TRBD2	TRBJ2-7	CASRRSGGSSYEQYF	TGTGCCAGCAGGAGGAGCGGGGGAAGCTCCTACGAGCAGTACTTC
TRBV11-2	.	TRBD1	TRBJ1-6	CASKWTGTSYNSPLHF	TGTGCCAGCAAATGGACAGGGACCTCCTATAATTCACCCCTCCACTTT
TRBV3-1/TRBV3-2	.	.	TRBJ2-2	CASSHGGADTGELFF	TGTGCCAGCAGCCATGGTGGAGCCGACACCGGGGAGCTGTTTTTT
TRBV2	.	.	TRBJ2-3	CASSELKDTQYF	TGTGCCAGCAGTGAATTAAAAGATACGCAGTATTTT
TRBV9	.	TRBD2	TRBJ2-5	CASSVTGLEEETQYF	TGTGCCAGCAGTGTAACCGGACTAGAAGAAGAGACCCAGTACTTC
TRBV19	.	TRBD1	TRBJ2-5	CASSKDRAQETQYF	TGTGCCAGTAGTAAGGACAGGGCACAAGAGACCCAGTACTTC
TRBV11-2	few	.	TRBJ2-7	CASTPSPVPYEQYF	TGTGCCAGCACCCCCTCCCCGGTCCCCTACGAGCAGTACTTC
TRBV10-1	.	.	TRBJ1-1	CASSEDRTEAFF	TGCGCCAGCAGTGAGGACAGAACTGAAGCTTTCTTT
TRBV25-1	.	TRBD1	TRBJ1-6	CASSGQGNSPLHF	TGTGCCAGCAGTGGACAGGGGAATTCACCCCTCCACTTT
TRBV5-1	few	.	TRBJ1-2	CASSLEGLRYGYTF	TGCGCCAGCAGCTTGGAGGGGCTCAGGTATGGCTACACCTTC
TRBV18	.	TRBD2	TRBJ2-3	CASSSLAGGITDTQYF	TGTGCCAGCTCATCCCTAGCGGGGGGAATCACAGATACGCAGTATTTT
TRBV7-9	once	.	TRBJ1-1	CASSLEGTKAFF	TGTGCCAGCAGCTTAGAAGGGACTAAGGCTTTCTTT
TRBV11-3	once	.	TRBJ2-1	CASSPPIRPPVPREQFF	TGTGCCAGCAGCCCACCTATACGTCCCCCCGTCCCCCGCGAGCAGTTCTTC
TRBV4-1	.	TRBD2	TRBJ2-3	CASSQDGGGSTDTQYF	TGCGCCAGCAGCCAAGATGGCGGGGGGAGCACAGATACGCAGTATTTT
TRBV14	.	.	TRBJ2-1	CASSPGSAGPPLGEQFF	TGTGCCAGCAGCCCCGGGTCGGCGGGGCCTCCTTTAGGTGAGCAGTTCTTC
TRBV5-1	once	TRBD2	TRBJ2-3	CASSLEPSGGGPDTQYF	TGCGCCAGCAGCTTGGAGCCTAGCGGGGGGGGTCCAGATACGCAGTATTTT
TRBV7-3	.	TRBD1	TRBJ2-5	CASSPRDSLTQYF	TGTGCCAGCAGCCCCCGGGACAGCCTGACCCAGTACTTC